This T cell receptor (beta chain) derives from a study of beta chain features in type 1 diabetes. Whole-study results and caveats: A cDNA-based sequencing approach could over-represent cells with high TCR expression. TCRB repertoires of naive, central memory and Treg cells appeared more similar among patients than among healthy donors.

Every participating donor gave one draw, a heparinised blood sample averaging about 100 mL. With regard to this clone: Antigen: not known.

J gave up 3 bases and V 3 bases, and 8 bases lay outside the gene matches. Germline V lookup: CDR1 SGHNT, CDR2 YYREEE (reference sequence). This CDR3 is built from 15 residues. cDNA synthesis used the whole RNA isolate, giving expressed TCRB sequences. Read counts averaged approximately 3.5 million for samples of naive, central memory and regulatory T cells. Using immunoSEQ multiplex PCR, the repertoire was profiled, and TCRdb retains in-frame clones only, with some absent. The sample shows hundreds of thousands of clones, roughly 9.6% of them seen only once. The source is a woman aged 18 to 35 in good health. The chain combines TRBV5-4 with TRBJ2-7; 8 nucleotides match TRBD2. Sequencing was done on a sample of naive CD4+ T cells from blood. The CDR3 DNA reads as TGTGCCAGCAGCTCACGGGAGGGGTTCCTCTACGAGCAGTACTTC. The encoded protein is CASSSREGFLYEQYF.